One and the same sample provided the 4 T cell receptor beta chains below, sequenced in a study of blood T cell repertoires in COVID-19. The assay was immunoSEQ multiplex PCR, and TCRdb's table has in-frame clones only and misses some. The repertoire holds more than 110,000 clones, about 79% seen once, with roughly 4.7% in the top ten. Sequencing input: peripheral blood. The receptors originated from a woman of 80 years or more with active or convalescent COVID-19.

The CDR3 loop reads CASSQVSLGGYTF. CDR3 DNA sequence: TGTGCCAGCAGCCAAGTATCGCTAGGTGGCTACACCTTC. The J gene is TRBJ1-2, the V gene TRBV3-1 (or the pseudogene TRBV3-2), with D uncertain. The CDR3 covers 13 residues. Germline V gene data show CDR1 as LGHDT and CDR2 as YNNKEL (reference sequence). V lost 1 base and J lost 7, with 10 bases in between.

The chain uses TRBV19 and TRBJ2-7; 8 bases are shared with TRBD1. This CDR3 comprises 16 residues. Germline trimming cut 10 bases from V and 3 bases from J; bases unmatched to any gene: 17. The germline V gene encodes CDR1 LNHDA and CDR2 SQIVND (reference sequence). DNA of the CDR3: TGTGCCACCAAGGGACAGGCGTGGGGTTACAACTACGAGCAGTACTTC. Amino acid sequence: CATKGQAWGYNYEQYF.

This chain uses TRBV5-1 with TRBJ2-3; a possible D gene is TRBD2 (6 bases). CDR1 is SGHRS, CDR2 YFSETQ, per germline. V lost 1 base, J lost 0 bases, and 12 bases lay in between. The CDR3 covers 16 residues. CDR3 loop: CASSLSLARSTDTQYF. The CDR3 region has the DNA TGCGCCAGCAGCTTGTCCCTAGCGCGAAGCACAGATACGCAGTATTTT. The complete variable domain, with remaining parts taken from reference TRBV5-1 and TRBJ2-3, reads KAGVTQTPRYLIKTRGQQVTLSCSPISGHRSVSWYQQTPGQGLQFLFEYFSETQRNKGNFPGRFSGRQFSNSRSEMNVSTLELGDSALYLCASSLSLARSTDTQYFGPGTRLTVL.

The sample holds a few counts of this clone. The CDR3 loop is CASSQGPYEQYF. Written as DNA, the CDR3 is TGCGCCAGCAGCCAAGGGCCCTACGAGCAGTACTTC. The gene calls are TRBV4-1 and TRBJ2-7; no firm D call. Germline V gives CDR1 MGHRA, CDR2 YSYEKL. V was cut by 1 base and J by 2 bases, with 3 bases left in between. The CDR3 runs to 12 residues.